This T cell receptor beta chain was sequenced in a study of control samples from healthy donors and cancer patients (dated by TCRdb to 2019 to 2021). Receptors were amplified or captured by the immunoSEQ multiplex PCR assay. TCRdb obtained this table from immuneACCESS and retained in-frame rearrangements with V and J assigned. These tables miss some clones; where compared with another copy, unresolved V genes account for less than half of the shortfall, and the remainder is unexplained. This sample is represented by 60,000 to 75,000 clones; about 83% of them were singletons. 15% to 19% of the sample comes from the top ten. Per the germline V gene, MDHEN is the CDR1 and SYDVKM is the CDR2. From the cysteine up to the phenylalanine, the CDR3 has a length of 15 residues. Only the CDR3 region is kept as DNA, spanning 45 bases read in frame from base 1. Details on this clone: No antigen is known for it. Its ends do not fully match the called genes, so a read error is possible.

The sequence was collected from a man aged 60 to 69 in good health. The chain couples TRBV28 to TRBJ1-5; TRBD1 is possibly the D segment (6 matching bases). The sample taken for sequencing was blood. The CDR3 protein is CAGSFGGGSNQPQHF. The DNA is TGTGCCGGCAGTTTTGGGGGCGGAAGCAATCAGCCCCAGCATTTT.